This entry features one T cell receptor beta chain sequence. This sample was included in a study of OX40 agonist ivuxolimab in advanced cancers. The assay was immunoSEQ multiplex PCR, and TCRdb's table has in-frame clones only and misses some. This table holds about 46,000 clones, 88% found once. J gave up 5 bases and V 8 bases, and 10 bases lay outside the gene matches. Per the germline V gene, CDR1 is ENHRY and CDR2 is SYGVKD. The CDR3 length is 14 residues. The specimen comprised CD4+ or CD8+ T cells sorted from blood, sampled in a trial of the OX40 agonist ivuxolimab. The V call is TRBV10-3, the J call TRBJ1-1, with TRBD1 matching 8 bases. The TCR comes from an adult with an advanced solid tumor such as melanoma, head and neck, liver or kidney cancer. The CDR3 loop is CAIAAQGELTEAFF. Here the CDR3 DNA reads TGTGCCATCGCCGCACAGGGGGAGTTGACTGAAGCTTTCTTT.